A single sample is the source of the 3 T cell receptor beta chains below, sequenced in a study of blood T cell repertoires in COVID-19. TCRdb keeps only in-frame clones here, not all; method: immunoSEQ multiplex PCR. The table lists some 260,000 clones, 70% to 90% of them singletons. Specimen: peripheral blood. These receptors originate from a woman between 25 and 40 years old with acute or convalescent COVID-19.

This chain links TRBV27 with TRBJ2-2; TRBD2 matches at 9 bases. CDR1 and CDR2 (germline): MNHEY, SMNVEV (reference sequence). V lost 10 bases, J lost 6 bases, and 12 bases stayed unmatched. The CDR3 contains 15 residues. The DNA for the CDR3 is TGTGCCACCGCCCTATTACTAGCGGGCGCCGGGGAGCTGTTTTTT. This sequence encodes CATALLLAGAGELFF.

The CDR3: CASSWTVTDTQYF. Here the CDR3 DNA reads TGTGCCAGTAGCTGGACAGTCACAGATACGCAGTATTTT. The chain recombines TRBV19 with TRBJ2-3, with D maybe TRBD1 (6 bases). The V end was cut by 6 bases, the J end by 2 bases, with 9 bases between. Per the germline V gene, CDR1 is LNHDA and CDR2 is SQIVND (reference sequence). The CDR3 has 13 amino acids.

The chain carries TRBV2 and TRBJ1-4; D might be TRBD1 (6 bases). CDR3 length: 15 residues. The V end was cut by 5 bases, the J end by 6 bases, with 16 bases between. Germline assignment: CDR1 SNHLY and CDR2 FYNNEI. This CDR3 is CASSHGQRRDEKLFF. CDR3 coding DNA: TGTGCCAGCAGTCACGGACAGCGAAGAGATGAAAAACTGTTTTTT.